Only one count was recorded for the clone carrying this TCR beta chain. CDR3 size: 14 residues. The V end was cut by 1 base, the J end by 4 bases, with 11 bases between. CDR1 GTSNPN and CDR2 SVGIG come from the germline V gene (reference sequence). Symptom resolution, clearance, or two negative PCRs marked the recovered donors of Cohort 3. The entry originates in a study of blood T cell repertoires in COVID-19. Only in-frame clones appear in the TCRdb table, and some are missing; sequencing was by immunoSEQ multiplex PCR. The sample lists 150,000 to 200,000 clones, about 84% occurring once. The V and J genes are TRBV30 and TRBJ1-3; unclear D gene. The receptor comes from a middle-aged man who had recovered from COVID-19. The sample consisted of PBMCs or T cells enriched from blood (not recorded which). The CDR3 DNA sequence: TGTGCCTGGAGTGAGTGGGGAGGCGGAAACACCATATATTTT. Protein: CAWSEWGGGNTIYF.